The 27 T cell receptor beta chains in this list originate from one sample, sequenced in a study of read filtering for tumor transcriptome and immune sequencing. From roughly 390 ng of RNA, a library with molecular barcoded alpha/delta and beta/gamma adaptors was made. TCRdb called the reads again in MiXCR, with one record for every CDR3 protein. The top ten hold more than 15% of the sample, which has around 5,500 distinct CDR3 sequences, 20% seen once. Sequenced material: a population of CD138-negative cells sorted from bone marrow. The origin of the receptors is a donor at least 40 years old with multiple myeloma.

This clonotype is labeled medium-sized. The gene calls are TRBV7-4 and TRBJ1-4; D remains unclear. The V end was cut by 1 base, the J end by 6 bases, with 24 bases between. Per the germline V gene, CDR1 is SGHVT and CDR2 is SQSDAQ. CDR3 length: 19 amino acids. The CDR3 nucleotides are TGTGCCAGCAGCTTAGAAGCCCCTACCGAGCAGATCTTAGATGAAAAACTGTTTTTT. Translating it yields CASSLEAPTEQILDEKLFF.

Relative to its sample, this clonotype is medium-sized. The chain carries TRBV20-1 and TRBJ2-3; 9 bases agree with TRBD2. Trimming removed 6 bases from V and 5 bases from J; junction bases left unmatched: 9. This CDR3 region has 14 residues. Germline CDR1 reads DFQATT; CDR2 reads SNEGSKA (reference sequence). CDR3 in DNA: TGCAGTGCGGTTGGCGGGAGGGTTTTAGATACGCAGTATTTT. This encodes CSAVGGRVLDTQYF.

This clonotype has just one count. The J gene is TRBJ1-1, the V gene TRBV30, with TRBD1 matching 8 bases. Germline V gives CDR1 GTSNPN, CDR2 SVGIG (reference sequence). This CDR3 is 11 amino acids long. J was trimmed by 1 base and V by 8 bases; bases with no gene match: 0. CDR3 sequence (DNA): TGTGCCGGACAGGGGAACACTGAAGCTTTCTTT. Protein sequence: CAGQGNTEAFF.

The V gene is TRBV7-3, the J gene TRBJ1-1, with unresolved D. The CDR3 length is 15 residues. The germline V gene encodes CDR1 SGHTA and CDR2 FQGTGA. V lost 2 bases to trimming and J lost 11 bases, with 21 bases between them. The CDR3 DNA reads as TGTGCCAGCAGCTTATTTCCCGAACGGAACACTGGGGCTTTCTTT. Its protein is CASSLFPERNTGAFF.

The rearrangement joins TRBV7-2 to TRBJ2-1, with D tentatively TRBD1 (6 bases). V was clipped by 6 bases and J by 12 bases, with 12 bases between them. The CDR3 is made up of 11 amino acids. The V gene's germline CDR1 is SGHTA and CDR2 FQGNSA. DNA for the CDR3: TGTGCCAGCAGAGTCGGGACAACGCAGTTCTTC. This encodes CASRVGTTQFF.

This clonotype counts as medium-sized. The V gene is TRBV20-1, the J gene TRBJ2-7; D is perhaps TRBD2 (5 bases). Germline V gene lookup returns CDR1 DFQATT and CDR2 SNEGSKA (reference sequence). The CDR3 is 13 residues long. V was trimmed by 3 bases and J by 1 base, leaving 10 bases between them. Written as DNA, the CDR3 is TGCAGTGCTAGGGTGGACTCATCCTACGAGCAGTACTTC. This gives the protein CSARVDSSYEQYF.

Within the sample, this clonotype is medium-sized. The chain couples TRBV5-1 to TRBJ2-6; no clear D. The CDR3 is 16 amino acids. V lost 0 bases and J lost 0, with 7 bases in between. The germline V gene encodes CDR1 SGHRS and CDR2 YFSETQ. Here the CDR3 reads CASSLVGSSGANVLTF. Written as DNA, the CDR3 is TGCGCCAGCAGCTTGGTAGGAAGCTCTGGGGCCAACGTCCTGACTTTC.

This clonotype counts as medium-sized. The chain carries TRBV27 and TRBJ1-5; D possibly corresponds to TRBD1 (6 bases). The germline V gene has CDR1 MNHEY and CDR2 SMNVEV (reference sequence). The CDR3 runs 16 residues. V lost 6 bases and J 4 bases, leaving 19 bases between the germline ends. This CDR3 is CASSSAPGQYNQPQHF. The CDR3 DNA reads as TGTGCCAGCAGCTCTGCACCCGGACAGTATAATCAGCCCCAGCATTTT.

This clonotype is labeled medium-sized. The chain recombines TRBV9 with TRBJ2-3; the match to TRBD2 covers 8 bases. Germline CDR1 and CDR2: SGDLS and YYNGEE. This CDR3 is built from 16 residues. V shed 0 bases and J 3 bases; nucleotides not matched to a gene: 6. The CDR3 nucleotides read TGTGCCAGCAGCGTAGAAGGAGCGGGAGCTACAGATACGCAGTATTTT. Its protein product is CASSVEGAGATDTQYF.

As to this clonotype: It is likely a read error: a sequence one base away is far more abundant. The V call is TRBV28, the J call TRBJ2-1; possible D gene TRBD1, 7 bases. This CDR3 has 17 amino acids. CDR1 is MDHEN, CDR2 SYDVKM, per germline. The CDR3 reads CASSPNYRGSGGNEQLF. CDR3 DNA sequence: TGTGCCAGCAGCCCCAATTACAGGGGTAGCGGTGGCAATGAGCAGCTCTTC.

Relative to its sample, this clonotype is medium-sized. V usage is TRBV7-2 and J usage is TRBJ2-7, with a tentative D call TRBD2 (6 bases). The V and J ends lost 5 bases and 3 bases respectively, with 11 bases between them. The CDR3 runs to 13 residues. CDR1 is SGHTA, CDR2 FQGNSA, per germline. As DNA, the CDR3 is TGTGCCAGCAGCCGGGGACTTGGCTACGAGCAGTACTTC. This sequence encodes CASSRGLGYEQYF.

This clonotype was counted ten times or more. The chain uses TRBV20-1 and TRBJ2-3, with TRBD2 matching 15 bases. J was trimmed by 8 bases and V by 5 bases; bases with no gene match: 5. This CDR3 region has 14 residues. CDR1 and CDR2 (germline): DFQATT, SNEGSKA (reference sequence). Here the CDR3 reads CSASGTSGRSTQYF. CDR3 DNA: TGCAGTGCTTCCGGGACTAGCGGGAGGAGTACGCAGTATTTT.

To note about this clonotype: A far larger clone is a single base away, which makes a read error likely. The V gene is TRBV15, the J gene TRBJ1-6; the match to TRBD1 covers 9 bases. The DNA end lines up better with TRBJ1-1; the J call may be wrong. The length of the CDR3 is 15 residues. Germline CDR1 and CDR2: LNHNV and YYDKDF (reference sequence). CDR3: CATSRRDRATTEAFF. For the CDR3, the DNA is TGTGCCACCAGCAGGAGGGACAGGGCGACCACTGAAGCTTTCTTT.

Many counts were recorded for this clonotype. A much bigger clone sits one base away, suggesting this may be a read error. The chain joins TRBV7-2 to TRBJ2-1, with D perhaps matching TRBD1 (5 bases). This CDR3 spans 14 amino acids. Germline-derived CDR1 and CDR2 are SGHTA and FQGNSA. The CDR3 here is CASSFEGVYNGQFF. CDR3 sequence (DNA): TGTGCCAGCAGCTTTGAAGGGGTATACAATGGGCAGTTCTTC.

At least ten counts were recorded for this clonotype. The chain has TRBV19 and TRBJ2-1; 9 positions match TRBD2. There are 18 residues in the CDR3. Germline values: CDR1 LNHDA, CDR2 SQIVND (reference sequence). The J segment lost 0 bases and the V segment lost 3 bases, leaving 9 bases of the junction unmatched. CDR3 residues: CASSIFRSGRTSYNEQFF. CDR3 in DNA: TGTGCCAGTAGTATTTTTCGTAGCGGGAGAACCTCCTACAATGAGCAGTTCTTC.

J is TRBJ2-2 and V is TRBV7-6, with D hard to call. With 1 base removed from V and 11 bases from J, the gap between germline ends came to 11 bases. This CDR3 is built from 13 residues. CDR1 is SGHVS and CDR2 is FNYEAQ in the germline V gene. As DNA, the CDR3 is TGTGCCAGCAGCTTAGAGTCTTCGCGTGAGCTGTTTTTT. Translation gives CASSLESSRELFF.

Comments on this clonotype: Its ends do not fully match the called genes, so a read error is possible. The CDR3 DNA reads as TGCAATGCGAAGCCACTAGCGCTCTACGAGCAGCACTTC. Amino acids: CNAKPLALYEQHF. The chain carries TRBV20-1 and TRBJ2-7; TRBD2 agrees at 7 bases. This CDR3 comprises 13 residues. From germline, CDR1 is DFQATT and CDR2 SNEGSKA (reference sequence).

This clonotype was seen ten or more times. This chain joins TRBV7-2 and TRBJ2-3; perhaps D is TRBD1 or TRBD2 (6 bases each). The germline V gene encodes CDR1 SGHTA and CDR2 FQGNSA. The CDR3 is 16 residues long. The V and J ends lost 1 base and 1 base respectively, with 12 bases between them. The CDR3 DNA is TGTGCCAGCAGCTTAGTTGGGGGGCTTGGCACAGATACGCAGTATTTT. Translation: CASSLVGGLGTDTQYF.

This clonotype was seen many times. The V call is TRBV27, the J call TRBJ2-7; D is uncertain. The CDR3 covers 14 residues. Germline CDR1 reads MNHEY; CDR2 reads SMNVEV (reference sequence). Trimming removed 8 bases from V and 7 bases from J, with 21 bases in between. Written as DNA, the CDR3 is TGTGCCAGCGGCAAGGCATACGTACCCAGAGAGCAGTACTTC. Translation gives CASGKAYVPREQYF.

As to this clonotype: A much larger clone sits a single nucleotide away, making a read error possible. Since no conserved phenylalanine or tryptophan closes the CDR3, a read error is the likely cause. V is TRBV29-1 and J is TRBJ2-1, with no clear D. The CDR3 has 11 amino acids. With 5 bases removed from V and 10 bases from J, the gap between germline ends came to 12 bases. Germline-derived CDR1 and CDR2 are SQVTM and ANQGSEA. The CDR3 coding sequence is TGCAGCGTTCTGATGGCGGCAGAGCAGTTCCTC. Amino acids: CSVLMAAEQFL.

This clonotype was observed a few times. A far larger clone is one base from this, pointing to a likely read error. The CDR3 spells CASSLAFLPNAEAFF. In nucleotides, the CDR3 is TGTGCCAGCAGCTTAGCGTTCCTACCGAACGCTGAAGCTTTCTTT. The chain has TRBV7-2 and TRBJ1-1; D gene ambiguous. Per germline, CDR1 SGHTA and CDR2 FQGNSA. This CDR3 is built from 15 residues.

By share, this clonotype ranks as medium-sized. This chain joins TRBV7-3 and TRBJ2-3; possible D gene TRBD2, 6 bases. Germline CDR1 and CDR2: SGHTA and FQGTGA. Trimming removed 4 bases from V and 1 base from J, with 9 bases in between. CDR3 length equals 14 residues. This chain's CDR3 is CASSWGDGTDTQYF. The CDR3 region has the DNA TGTGCCAGCAGCTGGGGGGACGGCACAGATACGCAGTATTTT. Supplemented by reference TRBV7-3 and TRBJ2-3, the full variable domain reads GAGVSQTPSNKVTEKGKYVELRCDPISGHTALYWYRQSLGQGPEFLIYFQGTGAADDSGLPNDRFFAVRPEGSVSTLKIQRTERGDSAVYLCASSWGDGTDTQYFGPGTRLTVL.

The CDR3 reads CASGHRQGLLNTEAFF. The CDR3 nucleotides are TGTGCCAGCGGTCATCGACAGGGTCTGCTGAACACTGAAGCTTTCTTT. This chain links TRBV27 with TRBJ1-1; 7 nucleotides line up with TRBD1. The junction had 12 bases not matched to a gene; V was cut back by 8 bases and J by 0 bases. The CDR3 is 16 amino acids. Per germline, CDR1 MNHEY and CDR2 SMNVEV (reference sequence).

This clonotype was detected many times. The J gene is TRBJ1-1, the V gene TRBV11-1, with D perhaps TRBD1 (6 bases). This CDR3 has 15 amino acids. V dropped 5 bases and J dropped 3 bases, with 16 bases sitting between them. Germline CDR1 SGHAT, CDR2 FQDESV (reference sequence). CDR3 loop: CASSLGGYRDTEAFF. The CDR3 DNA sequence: TGTGCCAGCAGCCTCGGCGGATACAGGGACACTGAAGCTTTCTTT. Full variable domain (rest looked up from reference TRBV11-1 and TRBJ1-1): EAEVAQSPRYKITEKSQAVAFWCDPISGHATLYWYRQILGQGPELLVQFQDESVVDDSQLPKDRFSAERLKGVDSTLKIQPAELGDSAMYLCASSLGGYRDTEAFFGQGTRLTVV.

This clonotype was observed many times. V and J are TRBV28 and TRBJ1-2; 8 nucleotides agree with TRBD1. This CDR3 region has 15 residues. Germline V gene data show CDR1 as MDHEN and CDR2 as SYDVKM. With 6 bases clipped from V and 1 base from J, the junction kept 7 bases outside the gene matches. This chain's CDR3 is CASSSEQGGNYGYTF. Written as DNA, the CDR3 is TGTGCCAGCAGCTCTGAACAGGGGGGTAACTATGGCTACACCTTC.

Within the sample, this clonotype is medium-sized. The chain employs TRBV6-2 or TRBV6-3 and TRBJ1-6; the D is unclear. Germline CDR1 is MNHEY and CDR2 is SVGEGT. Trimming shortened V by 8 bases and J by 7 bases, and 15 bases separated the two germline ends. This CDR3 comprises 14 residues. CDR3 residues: CASSAGRSNSPLHF. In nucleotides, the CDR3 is TGTGCCAGCTCCGCAGGTCGCTCGAATTCACCCCTCCACTTT.

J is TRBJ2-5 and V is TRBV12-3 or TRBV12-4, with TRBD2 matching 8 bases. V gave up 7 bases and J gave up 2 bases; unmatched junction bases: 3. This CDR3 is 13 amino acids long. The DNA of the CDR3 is TGTGCCAGCAATATAGCGGGGCAAGAGACCCAGTACTTC. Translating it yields CASNIAGQETQYF.